This T cell receptor (beta chain) derives from a study of blood T cell repertoires in COVID-19. Across the whole study: Spain, Italy and the United States supplied samples that represented acute and convalescent COVID-19.

TCRdb's copy holds only in-frame clones and misses some; the assay was immunoSEQ multiplex PCR. The sample carries 350,000 to 400,000 clones, approximately 92% recorded once. The V gene's germline CDR1 is LGHDT and CDR2 YNNKEL (reference sequence). This CDR3 is 14 amino acids long. Unmatched junction bases numbered 10, after V lost 7 bases and J lost 9 bases. This clonotype was sampled from a young man who had recovered from COVID-19. Sample: PBMCs or T cells enriched from blood (not recorded which). This chain joins TRBV3-1 (or the pseudogene TRBV3-2) and TRBJ2-1; 9 bases align to TRBD2. CDR3 protein: CASIAGGGASEQFF. The CDR3 DNA sequence: TGTGCCAGCATAGCTGGCGGGGGGGCCAGTGAGCAGTTCTTC.